This TCR beta chain was retrieved from a study of cytomegalovirus exposure and HLA in healthy donors. Looking at the study overall: The same platform used for the approximately 700 first-cohort repertoires was also used for the 100 to 150 validation repertoires, as a later analysis reported.

Turning to this clone: No antigen is known for it.

Libraries were prepared by immunoSEQ multiplex PCR; TCRdb keeps only in-frame clonotypes and omits some of them. The sample carries about 50,000 clones, around 94% recorded once. Trimming removed 4 bases from V and 2 bases from J; junction bases left unmatched: 12. From germline, CDR1 is MDHEN and CDR2 SYDVKM. This CDR3 has 17 residues. Study-wide results and limits: The dataset shows that most TCR sequences were rare, while some public TCRs occurred in many donors.

This sequence joins TRBV28 and TRBJ2-7, with 9 bases identical to TRBD1. The sample was PBMCs. The sequence derives from a man between 18 and 29 years old in good health and CMV-seronegative. The CDR3 sequence: CASSSRIGDRAPYEQYF. In DNA form, the CDR3 reads TGTGCCAGCAGTTCCCGCATTGGGGACAGGGCCCCCTACGAGCAGTACTTC.